The present T cell receptor (beta chain) was sequenced within a study of blood T cell repertoires in COVID-19. In the study overall: Spain, Italy and the United States supplied samples that represented acute and convalescent COVID-19.

In the study's own analysis: Using reference gene primer amplification, nucleated cell counts were estimated. TCRdb's table, derived via immunoSEQ multiplex PCR, lists solely in-frame clones and lacks some. V, J and clone size are those of that table, while D and trimming were read from the DNA. The sample contains about 130,000 clones, approximately 74% of which appear only once. The count of this clone is one. The CDR3 totals 13 residues. Trimming stripped 3 bases from V and 5 bases from J, with 10 bases between. From germline, CDR1 is SGHTA and CDR2 FQGTGA. Sequenced: peripheral blood. The chain recombines TRBV7-3 with TRBJ2-5; the D gene is possibly TRBD2 (5 bases). This TCR came from a woman in her 70s with acute or convalescent COVID-19. CDR3 sequence reads: CASSLGAGETQYF. The CDR3 DNA sequence: TGTGCCAGCAGCTTGGGAGCCGGGGAGACCCAGTACTTC.